The T cell receptor beta chain described here comes from a study of blood T cell repertoires in COVID-19. Study details: Sites across the United States, Italy and Spain contributed samples from acute and convalescent COVID-19. PBMCs, B-cell-depleted T cells, or T cells provided the cDNA or gDNA that made up the material.

The CDR3 is 18 residues long. Between the trimmed V and J ends, which lost 3 bases and 0 bases, there was a span of 19 bases. Looked up from germline, CDR1 is SGDLS and CDR2 is YYNGEE. Authors' analysis steps: Estimation of nucleated cell counts was performed using reference gene primer amplification. Some clones are missing from TCRdb's copy, which holds only in-frame ones; the method was immunoSEQ multiplex PCR. D and trimming were read from the DNA, whereas the V and J calls and clone size are those reported in that table. The table shows roughly 88,000 clones, with roughly 76% occurring only once.

The receptor's source is an elderly woman with active or convalescent COVID-19. Material for sequencing was peripheral blood. V usage is TRBV9 and J usage is TRBJ1-3; weak D call: TRBD1 (5 bases). CDR3 bases: TGTGCCAGCAGCGCCAGGGCCGAAAATCTAATCTCTGGAAACACCATATATTTT. This gives the protein CASSARAENLISGNTIYF.